This T cell receptor (beta chain) was obtained from a study of control samples from healthy donors and cancer patients (TCRdb year 2020). From its cysteine to its phenylalanine, the CDR3 spans 15 amino acids. The sequence is cut down to CDR3 DNA, 45 bases in frame from base 1. V is cut by 5 bases and J by 3 bases, and the space between the germline ends is 16 bases. As concerns this clone: Which antigen it targets is not known.

Libraries were constructed by the immunoSEQ multiplex PCR assay. The source is immuneACCESS, and TCRdb retained only in-frame sequences with V and J called. Part of the clones is not carried over; for the studies checked, unresolved V genes explain less than half of this, and the remainder is unexplained. The record for this sample contains roughly 190,000 clones. The top ten clones comprise roughly 2% of the sample. The sequencing input was blood. The TCR comes from a woman in her thirties in good health. The rearranged segments are TRBV6-7 and TRBJ1-1; the best D guess is TRBD1, with 6 bases matching. TRBV6-7 is marked as an open reading frame, function uncertain. The nucleotides read TGTGCCAGCAGTGCGGACAGCGTGTCGCACACTGAAGCTTTCTTT. Its coded protein is CASSADSVSHTEAFF.